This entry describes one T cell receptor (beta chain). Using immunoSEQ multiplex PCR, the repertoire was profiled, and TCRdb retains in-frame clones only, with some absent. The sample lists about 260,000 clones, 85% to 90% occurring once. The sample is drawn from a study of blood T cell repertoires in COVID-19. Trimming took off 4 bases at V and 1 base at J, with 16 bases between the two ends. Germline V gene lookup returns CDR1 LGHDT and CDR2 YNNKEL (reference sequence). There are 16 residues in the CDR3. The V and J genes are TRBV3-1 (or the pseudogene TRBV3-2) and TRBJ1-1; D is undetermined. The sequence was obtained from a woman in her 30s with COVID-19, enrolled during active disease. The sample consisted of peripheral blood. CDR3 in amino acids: CASSPFLGGRNTEAFF. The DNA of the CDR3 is TGTGCCAGCAGCCCTTTCCTGGGAGGGAGGAACACTGAAGCTTTCTTT.